This entry is about one TCR beta chain. Antigen: not known. The CDR3 covers 13 residues. The V gene's germline CDR1 is SQVTM and CDR2 ANQGSEA. Trimming stripped 5 bases from V and 0 bases from J, with 5 bases between. This sample was included in a study of T cells after yellow fever vaccination. General study points: Reappearance after the booster was seen for most primary-vaccination clones, at 96% CD4 and roughly 90% CD8.

Via MiXCR, TCRdb re-called the 5' RACE reads, giving one row per CDR3 protein. The sample yields some 390,000 distinct CDR3 sequences, over 5% seen once. The rearrangement links TRBV29-1 to TRBJ2-6; D gene unclear. Sequenced here: PBMCs, sampled 5 days after the yellow fever booster vaccination. This sequence originates from a man aged 25-40 years who received the YFV17D yellow fever vaccine. CDR3 bases: TGCAGCGTTAAAAGCTCTGGGGCCAACGTCCTGACTTTC. It encodes CSVKSSGANVLTF.